The clone carrying this TCR beta chain is a singleton in its sample. As yet, its antigen is unknown. Clones were sequenced by immunoSEQ multiplex PCR, and TCRdb holds only the in-frame ones, with some missing. The table lists some 2.3 million clones, more than 85% of them singletons. The data derive from a study of shared clonotypes between healthy human individuals. Study at large: Three plates were used per donor for CD4 naive, three for CD4 memory, two for CD8 naive and one for CD8 memory.

CDR1 and CDR2 (germline): SQVTM, ANQGSEA. Deletions cut 7 bases from V and 3 bases from J, with 11 bases between. The CDR3 loop spans 12 amino acids. Overall study results and limits: In this cohort, only blood was sampled, and tissue repertoires likely differ.

Material for sequencing was naive CD4+ T cells from PBMCs. Sample subset: CD45RA+ positively selected. V and J are TRBV29-1 and TRBJ2-3; a weak D match, TRBD1 (6 bases). This TCR was recovered from a young man in good health. Some clones in this sample may be carry-over from other donors' samples. The CDR3 is CSAKQGTDTQYF. DNA for the CDR3: TGCAGCGCCAAACAGGGTACAGATACGCAGTATTTT.